This TCR beta chain was sequenced in a study of blood T cell repertoires in COVID-19. This clone was seen only once. CDR1 and CDR2 (germline): MDHEN, SYDVKM. V lost 5 bases to trimming and J lost 6 bases, with 12 bases between them. CDR3 length: 13 amino acids. Profiling relied on immunoSEQ multiplex PCR, and the TCRdb table lists in-frame clones only, not all of them. The sample lists around 200,000 clones, around 85% occurring once. The chain has TRBV28 and TRBJ2-3; maybe TRBD1 (6 bases). Input material: PBMCs or T cells enriched from blood (not recorded which). The sequence was obtained from a man aged 35 to 55 who had recovered from COVID-19. The CDR3 DNA is TGTGCCAGCAGTAAACAGGGTTGGGATACGCAGTATTTT. It translates to CASSKQGWDTQYF. Looking up the rest from reference TRBV28 and TRBJ2-3 gives the full variable domain: DVKVTQSSRYLVKRTGEKVFLECVQDMDHENMFWYRQDPGLGLRLIYFSYDVKMKEKGDIPEGYSVSREKKERFSLILESASTNQTSMYLCASSKQGWDTQYFGPGTRLTVL.